Shown below are 21 T cell receptor beta chains from a single sample sequenced in a study of cytomegalovirus exposure and HLA in healthy donors. Researchers ran the PCR with 60 Vbeta and 13 Jbeta primers. Sequencing was performed with immunoSEQ multiplex PCR; in TCRdb, only in-frame clones are kept and a portion is missing. This table lists some 130,000 clones. The specimen sequenced was PBMCs. These receptors were obtained from a woman aged 40 to 50 in good health and CMV-seropositive.

The V call is TRBV2, the J call TRBJ1-3, with TRBD1 matching over 7 bases. The CDR3 is 14 residues long. Germline V gene sequence: CDR1 SNHLY, CDR2 FYNNEI. Trimming removed 10 bases from V and 4 bases from J; junction bases left unmatched: 10. CDR3 loop: CATSGRGLGNTIYF. Here the CDR3 DNA reads TGTGCCACCAGCGGGAGGGGGCTAGGAAACACCATATATTTT.

The chain carries TRBV18 and TRBJ2-7; possible D gene TRBD1, 6 bases. Trimming pared 2 bases from V and 3 bases from J, leaving 17 bases between. The CDR3 spans 16 residues. Germline CDR1 KGHSH, CDR2 LQKENI. CDR3 amino acids: CASSPSRTGTDYEQYF. The CDR3 nucleotides read TGTGCCAGCTCACCATCCCGAACAGGGACCGACTACGAGCAGTACTTC.

J is TRBJ1-5 and V is TRBV28; no clear D. Germline V lookup: CDR1 MDHEN, CDR2 SYDVKM. V shed 3 bases and J shed 7 bases, with 13 bases lying between them. This CDR3 contains 14 residues. CDR3 in DNA: TGTGCCAGCAGTTTGTCTTCAGTGGCCCAGCCCCAGCATTTT. This gives the protein CASSLSSVAQPQHF.

V usage is TRBV6-1 and J usage is TRBJ2-3; TRBD1 is a possible D gene (6 bases). V shed 4 bases and J shed 5 bases, with 10 bases lying between them. This CDR3 has 13 amino acids. Germline CDR1 MNHNS, CDR2 SASEGT. The CDR3 protein is CASSVGHRDTQYF. DNA of the CDR3: TGTGCCAGCAGTGTGGGACATAGAGATACGCAGTATTTT.

As regards this clone: Mismatch with germline at one junction end may stem from a read error. The gene calls are TRBV5-5 and TRBJ2-1; weak D call: TRBD2 (7 bases). Germline V gene data show CDR1 as SGHKS and CDR2 as YYEKEE (reference sequence). The length of the CDR3 is 15 residues. In nucleotides, the CDR3 is TGTGCCAGCAACTTGGAGGGGGGGGCGAGGAATGAGCAGTTCTTC. Amino acid sequence: CASNLEGGARNEQFF. Using reference TRBV5-5 and TRBJ2-1 for the parts outside the CDR3, the full variable domain is DAGVTQSPTHLIKTRGQQVTLRCSPISGHKSVSWYQQVLGQGPQFIFQYYEKEERGRGNFPDRFSARQFPNYSSELNVNALLLGDSALYLCASNLEGGARNEQFFGPGTRLTVL.

V usage is TRBV5-1 and J usage is TRBJ1-1, with TRBD1 identical over 9 bases. The length of the CDR3 is 15 residues. V was clipped by 4 bases and J by 2 bases; unmatched bases: 6. CDR1 and CDR2 from the germline V gene are SGHRS and YFSETQ. Here the CDR3 reads CASSGDRGLNTEAFF. The CDR3 DNA reads as TGCGCCAGCAGCGGAGACAGGGGGTTAAACACTGAAGCTTTCTTT. Combining the CDR3 with reference TRBV5-1 and TRBJ1-1 gives the whole variable domain KAGVTQTPRYLIKTRGQQVTLSCSPISGHRSVSWYQQTPGQGLQFLFEYFSETQRNKGNFPGRFSGRQFSNSRSEMNVSTLELGDSALYLCASSGDRGLNTEAFFGQGTRLTVV.

This chain links TRBV6-1 with TRBJ1-2; TRBD1 matches at 9 bases. V lost 1 base to trimming and J lost 11 bases; unmatched junction nucleotides: 11. CDR3 length equals 15 residues. Looked up from germline, CDR1 is MNHNS and CDR2 is SASEGT. The CDR3 DNA follows: TGTGCCAGCAGTGAAGGGGGACAGGGTCGTTTGGGGTACACCTTC. Protein: CASSEGGQGRLGYTF.

CDR3 coding DNA: TGTGCCAGCAGTTTACAGGGCCAGGAAAAACTGTTTTTT. This encodes CASSLQGQEKLFF. The rearrangement uses TRBV27 and TRBJ1-4; perhaps TRBD1 as D (5 bases). Germline CDR1 MNHEY, CDR2 SMNVEV (reference sequence). Trimming left V 2 bases short and J 8 bases short, with 9 bases between. The CDR3 is made up of 13 amino acids.

The gene calls are TRBV5-1 and TRBJ2-7; no reliable D call. V dropped 3 bases and J dropped 2 bases, with 9 bases sitting between them. Germline CDR1 and CDR2: SGHRS and YFSETQ. CDR3 size: 13 residues. CDR3 residues: CASSSNTAYEQYF. The CDR3 nucleotides are TGCGCCAGCAGCTCTAACACAGCCTACGAGCAGTACTTC.

This CDR3 reads CASSPAGFSYEQYF. CDR3 in DNA: TGTGCCAGCAGCCCAGCGGGATTCTCCTACGAGCAGTACTTC. The V and J genes are TRBV28 and TRBJ2-7, with TRBD2 identical over 7 bases. This CDR3 comprises 14 residues. Germline assignment: CDR1 MDHEN and CDR2 SYDVKM. V was clipped by 6 bases and J by 0 bases; unmatched bases: 5.

Points on this clone: The identical CDR3 is also encoded by other nucleotide sequences in the sample. The chain joins TRBV9 to TRBJ2-7, with D possibly being TRBD2 (6 bases). The CDR3 is 14 amino acids. From germline, CDR1 is SGDLS and CDR2 YYNGEE. V was cut by 0 bases and J by 1 base, with 8 bases left in between. CDR3 nucleotides: TGTGCCAGCAGCGTAGCGGGAGAGTCCTACGAGCAGTACTTC. Encoded protein: CASSVAGESYEQYF.

The rearrangement links TRBV19 to TRBJ2-7, with a weak D call TRBD2 (6 bases). The CDR3 contains 15 residues. Trimming shortened V by 1 base and J by 4 bases, and 14 bases separated the two germline ends. Germline values: CDR1 LNHDA, CDR2 SQIVND (reference sequence). The CDR3 reads CASSIAGGNDYEQYF. The CDR3 coding sequence is TGTGCCAGTAGTATAGCGGGCGGGAATGATTACGAGCAGTACTTC.

The chain uses TRBV5-4 and TRBJ1-1; D not resolved. Germline CDR1 reads SGHNT; CDR2 reads YYREEE (reference sequence). Trimming shortened V by 3 bases and J by 0 bases, and 9 bases separated the two germline ends. The CDR3 extends over 14 amino acids. CDR3 DNA: TGTGCCAGCAGCTATGACGGAGTGAACACTGAAGCTTTCTTT. It specifies CASSYDGVNTEAFF.

The V call is TRBV7-2, the J call TRBJ1-2; D not certain. The CDR3 is made up of 13 amino acids. Germline V CDR1 and CDR2: SGHTA, FQGNSA. V lost 2 bases to trimming and J lost 8 bases, with 12 bases between them. In nucleotides, the CDR3 is TGTGCCAGCAGCTTATCGTTCGGTCTCGGCTACACCTTC. This gives the protein CASSLSFGLGYTF.

On this clone itself: One end of the junction varies from germline; a read error may be responsible. The chain couples TRBV7-7 to TRBJ2-3; tentative D call: TRBD2 (6 bases). Germline lookup yields CDR1 SSHAT and CDR2 FNYEAQ (reference sequence). This CDR3 region has 11 residues. The CDR3 is CASSSGGAQYF. CDR3 nucleotide sequence: TGTGCTAGCAGCTCAGGAGGGGCGCAGTATTTT.

The genes are TRBV28 and TRBJ1-2; D is possibly TRBD1 (5 bases). The CDR3 contains 10 residues. Between the trimmed V and J ends, which lost 8 bases and 5 bases, there was a span of 6 bases. Germline CDR1 MDHEN, CDR2 SYDVKM. CDR3 residues: CASGAYGYTF. The CDR3, as DNA: TGTGCCAGCGGGGCGTATGGCTACACCTTC.

The V call is TRBV7-3, the J call TRBJ2-5; possible D gene TRBD2, 6 bases. This CDR3 spans 13 amino acids. CDR1 is SGHTA and CDR2 is FQGTGA in the germline V gene. Trimming took off 2 bases at V and 3 bases at J, with 7 bases between the two ends. CDR3 amino acids: CASSLGEEETQYF. CDR3 sequence (DNA): TGTGCCAGCAGCTTAGGGGAGGAAGAGACCCAGTACTTC.

The chain recombines TRBV4-3 with TRBJ1-1; D uncertain. This CDR3 region has 18 residues. Trimming shortened V by 0 bases and J by 1 base, and 18 bases separated the two germline ends. Germline V CDR1 and CDR2: LGHNA, YSLEER. The CDR3 loop reads CASSQDQISGAWNTEAFF. As DNA, the CDR3 is TGCGCCAGCAGCCAAGATCAGATTTCCGGAGCGTGGAACACTGAAGCTTTCTTT.

The chain combines TRBV7-9 with TRBJ2-5; 11 nucleotides line up with TRBD1. With the DNA end fitting TRBJ2-7 better, the J assignment may be wrong. The CDR3 sequence is 16 residues long. Germline CDR1 reads SEHNR; CDR2 reads FQNEAQ (reference sequence). DNA of the CDR3: TGTGCCAGCAGCTCCTGGGGACAGGGGGTCTCCTACGAGCAGTACTTC. This gives the protein CASSSWGQGVSYEQYF.

The rearrangement links TRBV2 to TRBJ2-3; D perhaps matches TRBD2 (5 bases). Germline V lookup: CDR1 SNHLY, CDR2 FYNNEI. This CDR3 spans 16 amino acids. Trimming cost V 7 bases and J 1 base, with 18 bases left between them. CDR3: CASTFRTHAGTDTQYF. The CDR3 coding sequence is TGTGCCAGCACCTTTAGGACTCACGCGGGCACAGATACGCAGTATTTT.

CDR3 coding DNA: TGTGCCACCAAGCGGGAGGCAAGCTCCTACAATGAGCAGTTCTTC. Amino acids: CATKREASSYNEQFF. The chain employs TRBV6-4 and TRBJ2-7, with TRBD2 matching over 9 bases. The end of the DNA is better explained by TRBJ2-1, so the J call may be wrong. Per the germline V gene, CDR1 is MRHNA and CDR2 is SNTAGT. The CDR3 is 15 amino acids.